The source of this T cell receptor (beta chain) is a study of T cell changes during pregnancy in multiple sclerosis. Libraries were prepared by immunoSEQ multiplex PCR; TCRdb keeps only in-frame clonotypes and omits some of them. The sample carries about 52,000 clones, more than 80% recorded once. The CDR3 is made up of 15 amino acids. Trimming removed 1 base at V and 0 bases at J, with 8 bases between. Germline V gene sequence: CDR1 SEHNR, CDR2 FQNEAQ (reference sequence). This material consisted of CD4+ T cells from peripheral blood mononuclear cells, taken before pregnancy. This sequence joins TRBV7-9 and TRBJ2-3, with a weak D call TRBD2 (6 bases). The TCR was taken from a female donor with multiple sclerosis, enrolled in a pregnancy study. The CDR3 here is CASSLVGTSTDTQYF. The CDR3 DNA follows: TGTGCCAGCAGCTTAGTCGGGACTAGCACAGATACGCAGTATTTT.